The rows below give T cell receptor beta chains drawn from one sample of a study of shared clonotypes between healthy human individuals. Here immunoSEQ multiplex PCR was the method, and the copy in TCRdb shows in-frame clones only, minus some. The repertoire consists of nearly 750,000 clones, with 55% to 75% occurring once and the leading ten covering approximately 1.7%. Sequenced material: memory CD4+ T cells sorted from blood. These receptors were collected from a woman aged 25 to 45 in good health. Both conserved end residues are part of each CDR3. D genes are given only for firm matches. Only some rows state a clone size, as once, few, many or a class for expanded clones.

CDR3 DNA: TGTGCCAGCAGTTCACGTGGAGGTACGAACACCGGGGAGCTGTTTTTT; CDR3 protein: CASSSRGGTNTGELFF; J gene: TRBJ2-2; clone size: -; V gene: TRBV27; D gene: -
CDR3 DNA: TGTGCCACCAGCAGAGTTAGGGAGTATGGCACAGATACGCAGTATTTT; CDR3 protein: CATSRVREYGTDTQYF; J gene: TRBJ2-3; clone size: few; V gene: TRBV15; D gene: -
CDR3 DNA: TGTGCCAGCAGCCAAGAGGGGGGAAACACCATATATTTT; CDR3 protein: CASSQEGGNTIYF; J gene: TRBJ1-3; clone size: -; V gene: TRBV4-2; D gene: -
CDR3 DNA: TGTGCCAGCAGCTTTGACAGATCTAACTATGGCTACACCTTC; CDR3 protein: CASSFDRSNYGYTF; J gene: TRBJ1-2; clone size: -; V gene: TRBV28; D gene: -
CDR3 DNA: TGTGCCAGCCTTATGGCCAGGGGGAACTATGGCTACACCTTC; CDR3 protein: CASLMARGNYGYTF; J gene: TRBJ1-2; clone size: -; V gene: TRBV6-6; D gene: TRBD1
CDR3 DNA: TGCGCCAGCAGCTTGGGTGGGACAGGGTCCTACGAGCAGTACTTC; CDR3 protein: CASSLGGTGSYEQYF; J gene: TRBJ2-7; clone size: -; V gene: TRBV5-1; D gene: TRBD1
CDR3 DNA: TGTGCCAGCATCCACGGCGGGGCCCTCACCGGGGGTATCTTT; CDR3 protein: CASIHGGALTGGIF; J gene: TRBJ1-1; clone size: -; V gene: TRBV6-1; D gene: -
CDR3 DNA: TGCGCCAGCAGCGGCGGACAGGGTGTTTCTTCTTTCTTT; CDR3 protein: CASSGGQGVSSFF; J gene: TRBJ1-1; clone size: few; V gene: TRBV5-1; D gene: TRBD1
CDR3 DNA: TGTGCCAGACGACAGGGGGACGATGGCTACACCTTC; CDR3 protein: CARRQGDDGYTF; J gene: TRBJ1-2; clone size: once; V gene: TRBV2; D gene: TRBD1
CDR3 DNA: TGTGCCTGGAAACTGGTGAACACTGAAGCTTTCTTT; CDR3 protein: CAWKLVNTEAFF; J gene: TRBJ1-1; clone size: -; V gene: TRBV30; D gene: -
CDR3 DNA: TGTGCCAGCAGCTTAGAGAGCGCCTCCTACAATGAGCAGTTCTTC; CDR3 protein: CASSLESASYNEQFF; J gene: TRBJ2-1; clone size: -; V gene: TRBV7-2; D gene: -
CDR3 DNA: TGTGCCAGCAGCTTGACAGTCACGTCCCAAGAGACCCAGTACTTC; CDR3 protein: CASSLTVTSQETQYF; J gene: TRBJ2-5; clone size: once; V gene: TRBV5-4; D gene: -
CDR3 DNA: TGTGCCAGCTCACCGGGACAGTCGAGCTCTGGAAACACCATATATTTT; CDR3 protein: CASSPGQSSSGNTIYF; J gene: TRBJ1-3; clone size: -; V gene: TRBV18; D gene: TRBD1
CDR3 DNA: TGTGCCATTGGACTAGCGGGAGGTTTAGGTGCGGTCAATGAGCAGTTCTTC; CDR3 protein: CAIGLAGGLGAVNEQFF; J gene: TRBJ2-1; clone size: few; V gene: TRBV10-3; D gene: TRBD2
CDR3 DNA: TGCGCCAGCAGGCCCCGTACAGGGGTAGGTACAGATACGCAGTATTTT; CDR3 protein: CASRPRTGVGTDTQYF; J gene: TRBJ2-3; clone size: -; V gene: TRBV5-1; D gene: TRBD1
CDR3 DNA: TGTGCCAGCAGCTTAGGGCTAGCGGGAGGGACGATGCATGAGCAGTTCTTC; CDR3 protein: CASSLGLAGGTMHEQFF; J gene: TRBJ2-1; clone size: -; V gene: TRBV7-6; D gene: TRBD2
CDR3 DNA: TGTGCCAGTAGTATTCAAGGGCGCGCAGGTGAAAAACTGTTTTTT; CDR3 protein: CASSIQGRAGEKLFF; J gene: TRBJ1-4; clone size: -; V gene: TRBV19; D gene: -
CDR3 DNA: TGTGCCAGCAGCTTAGCGGGAGTTGGGGAGCAGTACTTC; CDR3 protein: CASSLAGVGEQYF; J gene: TRBJ2-7; clone size: -; V gene: TRBV7-9; D gene: -
CDR3 DNA: TGTGCCAGCAGTTCCCGGACAGGAAGCAACACCGGGGAGCTGTTTTTT; CDR3 protein: CASSSRTGSNTGELFF; J gene: TRBJ2-2; clone size: -; V gene: TRBV6-5; D gene: TRBD1
CDR3 DNA: TGTGCCAGCAGTTTAGGGCTTGGCGGGTGGTCCAATGAGCAGTTCTTC; CDR3 protein: CASSLGLGGWSNEQFF; J gene: TRBJ2-1; clone size: -; V gene: TRBV27; D gene: -
CDR3 DNA: TGTGCCATCCCAAGGACCACAGGGGAAACCGGGGAGCTGTTTTTT; CDR3 protein: CAIPRTTGETGELFF; J gene: TRBJ2-2; clone size: few; V gene: TRBV10-3; D gene: TRBD1
CDR3 DNA: TGTGCCAGCAGCTTGGGGACAGGGTTCAACACCATATATTTT; CDR3 protein: CASSLGTGFNTIYF; J gene: TRBJ1-3; clone size: -; V gene: TRBV7-2; D gene: TRBD1
CDR3 DNA: TGCGCCAGCAAAATGTCCGGTAACAACGAGCAGTACTTC; CDR3 protein: CASKMSGNNEQYF; J gene: TRBJ2-7; clone size: many; V gene: TRBV10-2; D gene: -
CDR3 DNA: TGTGCCATCAGATTGGGACAGACAAATTCACCCCTCCACTTT; CDR3 protein: CAIRLGQTNSPLHF; J gene: TRBJ1-6; clone size: few; V gene: TRBV10-3; D gene: TRBD1
CDR3 DNA: TGTGCCAGCAGTTTACCCTCACGACTAGCGGGAGATATAGATACGCAGTATTTT; CDR3 protein: CASSLPSRLAGDIDTQYF; J gene: TRBJ2-3; clone size: once; V gene: TRBV28; D gene: TRBD2
CDR3 DNA: TGTGCCAGCAGTCCCGGACAGGGGGGGAACACCGGGGAGCTGTTTTTT; CDR3 protein: CASSPGQGGNTGELFF; J gene: TRBJ2-2; clone size: -; V gene: TRBV7-9; D gene: TRBD1
CDR3 DNA: TGTGCCAGCTGTCGGACTACAGGGGAATTCGGAGATACGCAGTATTTT; CDR3 protein: CASCRTTGEFGDTQYF; J gene: TRBJ2-3; clone size: -; V gene: TRBV18; D gene: -
CDR3 DNA: TGTGCCAGCAGCCAAAACCAACCCCATGAGCAGTTCTTC; CDR3 protein: CASSQNQPHEQFF; J gene: TRBJ2-1; clone size: -; V gene: TRBV14; D gene: -
CDR3 DNA: TGTGCCAGCACCCGGGGTTTGGGAGAAAAACTGTTTTTT; CDR3 protein: CASTRGLGEKLFF; J gene: TRBJ1-4; clone size: once; V gene: TRBV5-8; D gene: -
CDR3 DNA: TGTGCCATCAGTGAGTCGATCGGGACAGGGGGGACTGAAGCTTTCTTT; CDR3 protein: CAISESIGTGGTEAFF; J gene: TRBJ1-1; clone size: -; V gene: TRBV10-3; D gene: TRBD1
CDR3 DNA: TGTGCCAGCAGGATGGACAGGCTTAATGAAAAACTGTTTTTT; CDR3 protein: CASRMDRLNEKLFF; J gene: TRBJ1-4; clone size: -; V gene: TRBV27; D gene: TRBD1
CDR3 DNA: TGTGCCAGCAGCGACCGCGGCGGGGCAGACTTCAATCAGCCCCAGCATTTT; CDR3 protein: CASSDRGGADFNQPQHF; J gene: TRBJ1-5; clone size: many; V gene: TRBV7-8; D gene: -
CDR3 DNA: TGTGCCAGCACCCCACAGAGGGACTCCTACGAGCAGTACTTC; CDR3 protein: CASTPQRDSYEQYF; J gene: TRBJ2-7; clone size: -; V gene: TRBV11-2; D gene: -
CDR3 DNA: TGTGCCAGCACCAGGCTAGCGGGTTTCTCCTACGAGCAGTACTTC; CDR3 protein: CASTRLAGFSYEQYF; J gene: TRBJ2-7; clone size: -; V gene: TRBV6-1; D gene: TRBD2
CDR3 DNA: TGTGCCAGCAGCCGAACGCGACGGACTAGCGGTAACAATGAGCAGTTCTTC; CDR3 protein: CASSRTRRTSGNNEQFF; J gene: TRBJ2-1; clone size: -; V gene: TRBV14; D gene: TRBD2
CDR3 DNA: TGTGCCAGCAGTCCCGGGGACAGACCCTACGAGCAGTACTTC; CDR3 protein: CASSPGDRPYEQYF; J gene: TRBJ2-7; clone size: -; V gene: TRBV27; D gene: TRBD1
CDR3 DNA: TGTGCCAGCAGTGATGGGACTCCGGGCGGCGGGGAGCTGTTTTTT; CDR3 protein: CASSDGTPGGGELFF; J gene: TRBJ2-2; clone size: few; V gene: TRBV6-1; D gene: -
CDR3 DNA: TGTGCCAGCAGTCGGGCCGCCTCCTATGGCTACACCTTC; CDR3 protein: CASSRAASYGYTF; J gene: TRBJ1-2; clone size: many; V gene: TRBV28; D gene: -
CDR3 DNA: TGCGCCAGCAGCTCGGGACTAGCGGGAGGGAATGCCTACAATGAGCAGTTCTTC; CDR3 protein: CASSSGLAGGNAYNEQFF; J gene: TRBJ2-1; clone size: few; V gene: TRBV5-1; D gene: TRBD2
CDR3 DNA: TGCAGCTTGGACAGGGGGGGATCTGAAGCTTTCTTT; CDR3 protein: CSLDRGGSEAFF; J gene: TRBJ1-1; clone size: -; V gene: TRBV29-1; D gene: TRBD1
CDR3 DNA: TGTGCCTGGAGTGTACTCAGCTTTGACACTGAAGCTTTCTTT; CDR3 protein: CAWSVLSFDTEAFF; J gene: TRBJ1-1; clone size: -; V gene: TRBV30; D gene: -
CDR3 DNA: TGTGCCAGTAGCCCGTGGTCAGCGTACTACGAGCAGTACTTC; CDR3 protein: CASSPWSAYYEQYF; J gene: TRBJ2-7; clone size: many; V gene: TRBV19; D gene: -
CDR3 DNA: TGTGCCAGCAGCGCCGACAGTGATCAGCCCCAGCATTTT; CDR3 protein: CASSADSDQPQHF; J gene: TRBJ1-5; clone size: -; V gene: TRBV9; D gene: -
CDR3 DNA: TGTGCCAGCAGCTCCGGGACGTCCCCACCGTTCTTC; CDR3 protein: CASSSGTSPPFF; J gene: TRBJ2-1; clone size: -; V gene: TRBV7-3; D gene: -
CDR3 DNA: TGTGCCAGCCAAATAGCGGGACTTTACAATGAGCAGTTCTTC; CDR3 protein: CASQIAGLYNEQFF; J gene: TRBJ2-1; clone size: few; V gene: TRBV19; D gene: TRBD2
CDR3 DNA: TGTGCCAGCAGCCAAGGTCGCGGGGCGAGCTCCTACGAGCAGTACTTC; CDR3 protein: CASSQGRGASSYEQYF; J gene: TRBJ2-7; clone size: -; V gene: TRBV4-2; D gene: -
CDR3 DNA: TGTGCCAGCAGCTTGGACGCGTACGAGCAGTACTTC; CDR3 protein: CASSLDAYEQYF; J gene: TRBJ2-7; clone size: -; V gene: TRBV5-5; D gene: -
CDR3 DNA: TGCGCCAGCAGTCAGGTCCGAGAGACCCAGTACTTC; CDR3 protein: CASSQVRETQYF; J gene: TRBJ2-5; clone size: -; V gene: TRBV5-1; D gene: -
CDR3 DNA: TGCGCCAGCAGACCCCTAGCGGGAGTTGCCGGGGAGCTGTTTTTT; CDR3 protein: CASRPLAGVAGELFF; J gene: TRBJ2-2; clone size: -; V gene: TRBV4-1; D gene: TRBD2
CDR3 DNA: TGTGCCAGCAAAACAACAGGGGGCGCGAAAGCTTTCTTT; CDR3 protein: CASKTTGGAKAFF; J gene: TRBJ1-1; clone size: once; V gene: TRBV25-1; D gene: TRBD1
CDR3 DNA: TGTGCCAGCAGCTTAGTGCAGGATACTAACTATGGCTACACCTTC; CDR3 protein: CASSLVQDTNYGYTF; J gene: TRBJ1-2; clone size: once; V gene: TRBV11-2; D gene: -
CDR3 DNA: TGCGGCACTCAACAAGGGTACGAGCAGTACTTC; CDR3 protein: CGTQQGYEQYF; J gene: TRBJ2-7; clone size: -; V gene: TRBV29-1; D gene: -
CDR3 DNA: TGTGCCAGCAGCTTAGGGCCATCGAGCTCCTACAATGAGCAGTTCTTC; CDR3 protein: CASSLGPSSSYNEQFF; J gene: TRBJ2-1; clone size: -; V gene: TRBV5-4; D gene: -